The T cell receptor beta chain described here comes from a study of shared clonotypes between healthy human individuals. Sequencing used immunoSEQ multiplex PCR; TCRdb keeps in-frame clones, though not all of them. The profile covers around 2.1 million clones, with under 95% appearing a single time and around 1.7% taken by the ten largest. V lost 2 bases to trimming and J lost 2 bases, with 10 bases between them. The CDR3 loop spans 15 amino acids. The germline gives CDR1 MDHEN, CDR2 SYDVKM. Naive CD8 populations comprised CD45RO-negative cells positively selected for CCR7, excluding terminally differentiated effector memory CD45RA+ cells. As to this clone: Other DNA sequences in the same sample also yield this CDR3.

The receptor comes from a man aged 18 to 29 in good health. Some clones in this sample may be carry-over from other donors' samples. The chain employs TRBV28 and TRBJ1-5; TRBD1 might be the D (5 bases). The sequenced material came from naive CD8+ T cells from PBMCs. CDR3 in DNA: TGTGCCAGCAGTTTAAGGGGTACGGGCAATCAGCCCCAGCATTTT. Translated, it gives CASSLRGTGNQPQHF.